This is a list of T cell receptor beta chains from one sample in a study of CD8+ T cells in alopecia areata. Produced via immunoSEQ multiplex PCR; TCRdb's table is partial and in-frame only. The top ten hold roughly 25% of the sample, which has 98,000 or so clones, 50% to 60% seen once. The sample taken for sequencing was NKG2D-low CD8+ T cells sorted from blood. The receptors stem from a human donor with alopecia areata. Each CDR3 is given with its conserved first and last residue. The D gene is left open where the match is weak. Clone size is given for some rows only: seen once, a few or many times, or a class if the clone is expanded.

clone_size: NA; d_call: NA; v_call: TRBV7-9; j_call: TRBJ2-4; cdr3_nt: TGTGCCAGCAGCTACAGGGACACCCTCTCTTGGAACATTCAGTACTTC; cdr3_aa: CASSYRDTLSWNIQYF
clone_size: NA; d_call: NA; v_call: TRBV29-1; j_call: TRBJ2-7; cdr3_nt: TGCAGCGTTGCAGTTCTTGCGGTAAGCTCCTACGAGCAGTACTTC; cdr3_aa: CSVAVLAVSSYEQYF
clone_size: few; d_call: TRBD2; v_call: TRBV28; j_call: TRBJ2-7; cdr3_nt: TGTGCCAGCAGTTTAGCCCCAAGCGGGAGCAGCTACGAGCAGTACTTC; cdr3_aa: CASSLAPSGSSYEQYF
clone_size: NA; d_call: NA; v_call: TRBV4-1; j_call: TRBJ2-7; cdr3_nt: TGCGCCAGCAGCCAAGTCCTCGGCAACTACGAGCAGTACTTC; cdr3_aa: CASSQVLGNYEQYF
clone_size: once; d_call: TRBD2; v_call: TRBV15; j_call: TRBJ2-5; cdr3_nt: TGTGCCACCAGCAGAGAAACTAGCGGGCAAGAGACCCAGTACTTC; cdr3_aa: CATSRETSGQETQYF
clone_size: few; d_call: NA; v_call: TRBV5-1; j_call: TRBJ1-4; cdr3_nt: TGCGCCAGCAGAGTTCTCGGGGGGCTAGATGAAAAACTGTTTTTT; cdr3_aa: CASRVLGGLDEKLFF
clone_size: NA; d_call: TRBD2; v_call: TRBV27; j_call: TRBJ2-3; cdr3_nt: TGTGCCAGCAGTATCCGGGACGGATCACTAGCGGGAGTCGCAGATACGCAGTATTTT; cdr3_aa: CASSIRDGSLAGVADTQYF
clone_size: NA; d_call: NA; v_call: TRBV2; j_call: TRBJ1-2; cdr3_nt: TGTGCCAGCAATGCAGGGCCCTATGGCTACACCTTC; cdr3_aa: CASNAGPYGYTF
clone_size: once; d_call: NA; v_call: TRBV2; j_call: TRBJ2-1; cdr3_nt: TGTGCCAGCCGGAGCCCGACAGCCCTGGATGGTGAGCAGTTCTTC; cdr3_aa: CASRSPTALDGEQFF
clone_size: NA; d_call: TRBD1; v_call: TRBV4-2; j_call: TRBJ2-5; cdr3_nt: TGTGCCAGCAGTCCCCGGGACAGGGGAGAATACCAAGAGACCCAGTACTTC; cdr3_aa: CASSPRDRGEYQETQYF
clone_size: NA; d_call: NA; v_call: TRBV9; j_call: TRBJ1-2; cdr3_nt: TGTGCCAGCAGTGGGGATTTACCCCACTATGGCTACACCTTC; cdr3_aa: CASSGDLPHYGYTF
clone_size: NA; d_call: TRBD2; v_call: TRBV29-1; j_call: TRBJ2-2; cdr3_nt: TGCAGCGTTGAAGTCAGGCGGGAGCAGGAGCTGTTTTTT; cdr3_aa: CSVEVRREQELFF
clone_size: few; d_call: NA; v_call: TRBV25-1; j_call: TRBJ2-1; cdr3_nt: TGTGCCAGCAGGAACAATGAGCAGTTCTTC; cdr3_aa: CASRNNEQFF
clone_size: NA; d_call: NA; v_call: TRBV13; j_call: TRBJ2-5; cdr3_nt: TGTGCCAGCAGCTTAGTTCGTGAGACCCAGTACTTC; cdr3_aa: CASSLVRETQYF
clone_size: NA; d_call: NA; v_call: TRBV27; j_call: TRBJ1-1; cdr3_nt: TGTGCCAGCATCCGACTGGGACCCGTGAACACTGAAGCTTTCTTT; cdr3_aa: CASIRLGPVNTEAFF
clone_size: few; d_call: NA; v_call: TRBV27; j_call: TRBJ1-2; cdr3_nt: TGTGCCAGCCGTCCTCCGTATGGGGTCGGCTACACCTTC; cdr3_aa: CASRPPYGVGYTF
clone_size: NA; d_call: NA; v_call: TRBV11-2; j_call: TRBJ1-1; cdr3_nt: TGTGCCAGCAGCTTAGGGACGGTGTCGAACACTGAAGCTTTCTTT; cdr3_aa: CASSLGTVSNTEAFF
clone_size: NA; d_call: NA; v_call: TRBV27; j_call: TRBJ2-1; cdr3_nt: TGTGCCAGCAGTCCCTGGGTAGCGGAGGGTAATGAGCAGTTCTTC; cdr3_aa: CASSPWVAEGNEQFF
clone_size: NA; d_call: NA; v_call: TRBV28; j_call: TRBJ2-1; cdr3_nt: TGTGCCAGCAGTTTCCCTCCTGGTGAGCAGTTCTTC; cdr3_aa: CASSFPPGEQFF
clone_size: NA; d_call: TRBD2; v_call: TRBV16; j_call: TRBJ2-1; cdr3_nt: TGTGCCAGCAACAAGGGCGGGACTAGCGGTATGCAGTTCTTC; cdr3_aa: CASNKGGTSGMQFF
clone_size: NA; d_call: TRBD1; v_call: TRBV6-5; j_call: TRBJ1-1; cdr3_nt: TGTGCCAGCAGTTACATGGACAGGGATAACACTGAAGCTTTCTTT; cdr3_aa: CASSYMDRDNTEAFF
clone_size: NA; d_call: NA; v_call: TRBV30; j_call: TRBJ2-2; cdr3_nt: TGTGCCTGGACCGAGGGTCCCGGGGAGCTGTTTTTT; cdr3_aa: CAWTEGPGELFF
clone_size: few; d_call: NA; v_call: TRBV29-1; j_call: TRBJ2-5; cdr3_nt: TGCAGCGTTGACGGCTGGGCAGGGAGGCAAGAGACCCAGTACTTC; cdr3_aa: CSVDGWAGRQETQYF
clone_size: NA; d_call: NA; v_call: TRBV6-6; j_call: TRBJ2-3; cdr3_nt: TGTGCCACCGTAGCGGAACTCCAAGATACGCAGTATTTT; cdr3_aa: CATVAELQDTQYF
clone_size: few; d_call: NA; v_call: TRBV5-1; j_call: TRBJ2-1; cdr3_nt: TGCGCCAGCAGGTCTTCTAGCGCCACTCTTTACAATGAGCAGTTCTTC; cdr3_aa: CASRSSSATLYNEQFF
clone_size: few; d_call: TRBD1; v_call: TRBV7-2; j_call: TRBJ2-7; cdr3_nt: TGTGCCAGCAGCCCAAGACAGGGGCCAATATCCTACGAGCAGTACTTC; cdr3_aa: CASSPRQGPISYEQYF
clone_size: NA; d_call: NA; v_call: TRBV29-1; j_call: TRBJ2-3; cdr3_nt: TGCAGCGTTAGCGGGAGCACAGATACGCAGTATTTT; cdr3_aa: CSVSGSTDTQYF
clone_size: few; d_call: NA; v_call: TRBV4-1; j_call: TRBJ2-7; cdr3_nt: TGCGCCAGCAGCCAAGAGGGGGGGACAACCTACGAGCAGTACTTC; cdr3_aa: CASSQEGGTTYEQYF
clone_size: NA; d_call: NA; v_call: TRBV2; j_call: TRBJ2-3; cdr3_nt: TGTGCCAGCAGCGGTACTTTGGAAGGCGATTCAATCACAGATACGCAGTATTTT; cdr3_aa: CASSGTLEGDSITDTQYF
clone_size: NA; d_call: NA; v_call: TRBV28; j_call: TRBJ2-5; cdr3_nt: TGTGCCAGCAGTCCCGGAGGGGCGACCCAGTACTTC; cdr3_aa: CASSPGGATQYF
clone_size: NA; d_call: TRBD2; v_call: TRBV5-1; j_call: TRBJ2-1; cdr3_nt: TGCGCCAGCAGCATTAGCGGGAGCTACAATGAGCAGTTCTTC; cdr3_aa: CASSISGSYNEQFF
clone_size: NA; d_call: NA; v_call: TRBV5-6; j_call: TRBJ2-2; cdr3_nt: TGTGCCAGCAGCTTGGCTGGGGGGACAGCGTCCTTGATAACCGGGGAGCTGTTTTTT; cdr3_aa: CASSLAGGTASLITGELFF
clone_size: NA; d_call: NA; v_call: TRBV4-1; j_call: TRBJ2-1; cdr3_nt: TGCGCCAGCAGCCAGGTTAAAGGGAACTCCTACAATGAGCAGTTCTTC; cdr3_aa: CASSQVKGNSYNEQFF
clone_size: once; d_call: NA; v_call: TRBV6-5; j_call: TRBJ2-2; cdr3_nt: TGTGCCAGCAGTCAACACCCACAAGGCACCGGGGAGCTGTTTTTT; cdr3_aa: CASSQHPQGTGELFF
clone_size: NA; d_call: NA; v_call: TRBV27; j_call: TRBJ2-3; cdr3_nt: TGTGCCAGCAGTTTAGTGGCGGGACTTATCACAGATACGCAGTATTTT; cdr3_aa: CASSLVAGLITDTQYF
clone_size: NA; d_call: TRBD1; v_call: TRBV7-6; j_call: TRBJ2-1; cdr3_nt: TGTGCCAGCAGCCTCGTCCCCTTGACAGGGGGCTACTCGAATGAGCAGTTCTTC; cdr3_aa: CASSLVPLTGGYSNEQFF
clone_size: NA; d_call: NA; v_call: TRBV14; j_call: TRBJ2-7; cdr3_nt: TGTGCCAGCAGCCAAGGTCACGAGCAGTACTTC; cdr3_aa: CASSQGHEQYF
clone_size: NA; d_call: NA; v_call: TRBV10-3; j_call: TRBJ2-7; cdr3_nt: TGTGCCATCAGTGAAGACTCCTACGAGCAGTACTTC; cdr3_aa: CAISEDSYEQYF
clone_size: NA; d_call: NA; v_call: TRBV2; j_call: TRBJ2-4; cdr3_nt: TGTGCCAGCATTAATATGAGGGTACTCGCCAAAAACATTCAGTACTTC; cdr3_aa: CASINMRVLAKNIQYF
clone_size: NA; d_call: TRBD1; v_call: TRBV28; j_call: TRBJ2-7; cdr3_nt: TGTGCCAGCAGAGACCGTTACCGGGACAGGGGGCCCTACGAGCAGTACTTC; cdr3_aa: CASRDRYRDRGPYEQYF
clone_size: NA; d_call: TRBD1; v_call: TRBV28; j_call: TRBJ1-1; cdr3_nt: TGTGCCAGCAGTCCAAGGACAGGGAGGAACTCTGAAGCTTTCTTT; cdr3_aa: CASSPRTGRNSEAFF
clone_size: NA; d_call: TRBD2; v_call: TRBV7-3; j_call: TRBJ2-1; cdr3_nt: TGTGCCAGCAGCTTAGCGGGAGGGCAGAATGAGCAGTTCTTC; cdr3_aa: CASSLAGGQNEQFF
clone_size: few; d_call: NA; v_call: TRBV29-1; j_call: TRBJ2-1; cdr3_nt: TGCAGCGTCAAAGGGGCAGGTAACAATGAGCAGTTCTTC; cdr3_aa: CSVKGAGNNEQFF
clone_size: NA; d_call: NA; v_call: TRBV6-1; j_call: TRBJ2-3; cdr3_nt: TGTGCCAGCAGTCTTACAGATACGCAGTATTTT; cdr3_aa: CASSLTDTQYF